This TCR beta chain came from a study of T cells after yellow fever vaccination. Study observations and caveats: Peaking faster, on day 5 versus 15, the secondary response was nonetheless weaker. Post-booster repertoires contained most primary-vaccination clones again (about 95% CD4, 85% to 90% CD8). Clonotype sharing between CD4 and CD8 compartments was small.

For TCR, cDNA came from 5'RACE template switching, which added a universal primer site and UMIs. TCRdb re-derived calls from the 5' RACE reads in MiXCR, one entry per CDR3 protein. Seen here are a few hundred thousand distinct CDR3 sequences, roughly 17% observed once, and the top ten hold around a sixth. This CDR3 contains 16 residues. V shed 1 base and J 2 bases; nucleotides not matched to a gene: 5. Per germline, CDR1 LGHNA and CDR2 YSLEER. In this sample, this clonotype turned up a few times. What it binds is not known. The TCR originated in a man between 18 and 29 years old who received the YFV17D yellow fever vaccine. Sequencing was performed on PBMCs, taken 5 to 6 days after the first yellow fever vaccination. The chain carries TRBV4-3 and TRBJ1-3; 7 bases are a match to TRBD1. The CDR3 is CASSQGNRGTGNTIYF. The DNA for the CDR3 is TGCGCCAGCAGCCAAGGGAACAGGGGAACTGGAAACACCATATATTTT.